This is a list of T cell receptor beta chains from one sample in a study of CD8 T cells in ankylosing spondylitis. TCRdb re-derived calls from the 5' RACE reads in MiXCR, one entry per CDR3 protein. The sample has fewer than 750,000 distinct CDR3 sequences; 15% to 20% are singletons. The specimen was blood, either unsorted or a sorted T cell fraction (not recorded which). The receptors derive from a male donor with ankylosing spondylitis. Each CDR3 is given with its conserved first and last residue. Expanded clones get a size class; other rows say once, few or many, or leave the size out.

TRBJ2-1 | - | 17 | TRBV25-1 | CASSGGLGSGKYNEQFF
TRBJ1-5 | - | 15 | TRBV11-2 | CASSLDGGAKQPQHF
TRBJ2-7 | many | 16 | TRBV12-3/TRBV12-4 | CASSDSGTGAHYEQYF
TRBJ2-2 | few | 15 | TRBV4-3 | CASSPLVVGAGELFF
TRBJ2-7 | - | 12 | TRBV29-1 | CSVAAFSYEQYF
TRBJ2-1 | few | 12 | TRBV2 | CASSEGTVEQFF
TRBJ2-1 | - | 17 | TRBV12-3/TRBV12-4 | CASSSDRGSLNYNEQFF
TRBJ2-7 | few | 16 | TRBV14 | CASSQGTGARPYEQYF
TRBJ2-7 | - | 16 | TRBV6-5 | CASSYAPSGGSYEQYF
TRBJ2-6 | - | 16 | TRBV7-2 | CASSLYLLSGANVLTF
TRBJ1-1 | - | 15 | TRBV12-3/TRBV12-4 | CASRIWEGMNTEAFF
TRBJ1-1 | few | 11 | TRBV7-8 | CASRAETEAFF
TRBJ1-6 | - | 14 | TRBV4-3 | CASSQGRDNSPLHF
TRBJ1-5 | few | 13 | TRBV12-3/TRBV12-4 | CASRGTANQPQHF
TRBJ2-7 | few | 13 | TRBV10-1 | CASSDPSSYEQYF
TRBJ1-1 | many | 13 | TRBV12-3/TRBV12-4 | CASSLKGGTEAFF
TRBJ2-5 | - | 14 | TRBV7-2 | CASGLEGLARNQYF
TRBJ1-1 | - | 16 | TRBV5-1 | CASSLGQGVLNTEAFF
TRBJ2-7 | few | 11 | TRBV5-1 | CASIQGNEQYF
TRBJ2-3 | - | 13 | TRBV20-1 | CSASLAGGNTQYF
TRBJ2-4 | few | 13 | TRBV7-3 | CASSLKGQGNQYF
TRBJ2-1 | - | 15 | TRBV4-1 | CASSQNPGTPNEQFF
TRBJ1-2 | - | 15 | TRBV4-1 | CASSQETPTGVGYTF
TRBJ1-6 | - | 15 | TRBV2 | CASSLQGYLGSPLHF
TRBJ2-5 | - | 16 | TRBV29-1 | CSVGAIDRGRWETQYF
TRBJ2-1 | - | 15 | TRBV11-2 | CASSLARTREVEQFF
TRBJ2-2 | - | 11 | TRBV19 | CASTSHGELFF
TRBJ1-3 | few | 18 | TRBV30 | CAWRGADSQAYSGNTIYF
TRBJ1-1 | - | 15 | TRBV6-5 | CASSSLDRANTEAFF
TRBJ2-7 | many | 13 | TRBV5-1 | CASSLGQSNEQYF
TRBJ2-3 | few | 13 | TRBV20-1 | CSPRAGSSDTQYF
TRBJ1-2 | - | 13 | TRBV6-1 | CASTRGKSDGYTF
TRBJ2-2 | many | 15 | TRBV9 | CASSPSGQNTGELFF
TRBJ2-6 | - | 15 | TRBV3-1 | CASSQVRSGANVLTF
TRBJ2-2 | - | 17 | TRBV5-4 | CASNPKSIPANTGELFF
TRBJ1-1 | many | 15 | TRBV12-3/TRBV12-4 | CASSLRQGGDTEAFF
TRBJ2-3 | - | 14 | TRBV12-3/TRBV12-4 | CASSQDSDGDTQYF
TRBJ2-2 | - | 16 | TRBV4-3 | CASSQDVRPNTGELFF
TRBJ2-1 | - | 15 | TRBV29-1 | CSVPGGDYLFNEQFF
TRBJ2-7 | - | 13 | TRBV20-1 | CSFSDRITYEQYF
TRBJ1-5 | many | 12 | TRBV20-1 | CSAVRNNQPQHF
TRBJ2-4 | many | 15 | TRBV5-1 | CASSTRSGGGDIQYF
TRBJ2-2 | - | 15 | TRBV6-1 | CASTSPGGFSGELFF
TRBJ1-1 | - | 11 | TRBV7-9 | CAHEPNTEAFF
TRBJ2-3 | - | 13 | TRBV20-1 | CSAEPAGVTTQYF
TRBJ2-7 | - | 14 | TRBV28 | CASNLGGYGYEQYF
TRBJ2-7 | - | 14 | TRBV6-1 | CASSEAGDVYEQYF
TRBJ1-6 | few | 15 | TRBV7-9 | CASSLVRGAHSPLHF